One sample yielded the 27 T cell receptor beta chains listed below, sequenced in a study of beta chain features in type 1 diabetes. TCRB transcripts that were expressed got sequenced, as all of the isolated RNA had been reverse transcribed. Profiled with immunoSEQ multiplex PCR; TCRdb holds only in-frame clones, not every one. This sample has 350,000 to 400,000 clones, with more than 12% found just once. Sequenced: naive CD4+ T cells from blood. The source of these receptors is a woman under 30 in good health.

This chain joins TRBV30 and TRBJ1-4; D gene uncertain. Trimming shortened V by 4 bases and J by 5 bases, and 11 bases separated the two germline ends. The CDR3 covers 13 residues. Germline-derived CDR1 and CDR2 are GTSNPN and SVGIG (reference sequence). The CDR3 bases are TGTGCCTGGACGAGGGCTTTCAATGAAAAACTGTTTTTT. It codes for CAWTRAFNEKLFF.

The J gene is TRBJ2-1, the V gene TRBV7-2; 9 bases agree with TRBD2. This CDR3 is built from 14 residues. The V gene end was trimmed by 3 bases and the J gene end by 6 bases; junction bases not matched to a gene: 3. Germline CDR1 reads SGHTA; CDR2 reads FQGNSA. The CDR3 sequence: CASSLGLAFNEQFF. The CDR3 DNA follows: TGTGCCAGCAGCTTGGGACTAGCCTTCAATGAGCAGTTCTTC.

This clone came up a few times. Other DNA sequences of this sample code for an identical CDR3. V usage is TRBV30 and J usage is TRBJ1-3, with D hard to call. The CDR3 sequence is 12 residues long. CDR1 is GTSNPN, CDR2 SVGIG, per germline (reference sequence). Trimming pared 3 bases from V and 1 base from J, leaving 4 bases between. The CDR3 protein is CAWSRSGNTIYF. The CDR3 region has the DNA TGTGCCTGGAGCAGGTCTGGAAACACCATATATTTT.

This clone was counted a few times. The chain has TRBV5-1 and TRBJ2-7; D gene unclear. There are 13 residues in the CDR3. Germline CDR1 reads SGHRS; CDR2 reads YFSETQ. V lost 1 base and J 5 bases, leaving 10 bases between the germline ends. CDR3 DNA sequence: TGCGCCAGCAGCTTGTACGGTTCCGACGAGCAGTACTTC. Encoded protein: CASSLYGSDEQYF.

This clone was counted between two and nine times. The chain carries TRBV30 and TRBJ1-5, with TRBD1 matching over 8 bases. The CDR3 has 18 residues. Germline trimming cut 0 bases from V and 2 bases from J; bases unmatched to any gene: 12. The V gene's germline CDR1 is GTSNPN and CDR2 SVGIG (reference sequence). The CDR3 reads CAWSVRNRGSDGNQPQHF. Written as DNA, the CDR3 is TGTGCCTGGAGTGTACGGAACAGGGGGTCGGATGGCAATCAGCCCCAGCATTTT. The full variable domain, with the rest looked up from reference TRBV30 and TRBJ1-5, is SQTIHQWPATLVQPVGSPLSLECTVEGTSNPNLYWYRQAAGRGLQLLFYSVGIGQISSEVPQNLSASRPQDRQFILSSKKLLLSDSGFYLCAWSVRNRGSDGNQPQHFGDGTRLSIL.

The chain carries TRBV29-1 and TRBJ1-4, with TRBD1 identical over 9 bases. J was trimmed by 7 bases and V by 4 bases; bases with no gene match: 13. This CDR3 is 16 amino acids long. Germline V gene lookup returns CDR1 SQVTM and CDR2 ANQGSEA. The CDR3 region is CSVVFLGQGFGEKLFF. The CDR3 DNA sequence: TGCAGCGTTGTTTTTTTAGGACAGGGGTTCGGTGAAAAACTGTTTTTT.

DNA of the CDR3: TGTGCCAGCAGTGAAGGACACGGAAGTATGAACACTGAAGCTTTCTTT. It specifies CASSEGHGSMNTEAFF. The chain is built from TRBV11-1 and TRBJ1-1, with D maybe TRBD1 (5 bases). The germline gives CDR1 SGHAT, CDR2 FQDESV (reference sequence). This CDR3 has 16 residues. V lost 6 bases and J 0 bases, leaving 17 bases between the germline ends.

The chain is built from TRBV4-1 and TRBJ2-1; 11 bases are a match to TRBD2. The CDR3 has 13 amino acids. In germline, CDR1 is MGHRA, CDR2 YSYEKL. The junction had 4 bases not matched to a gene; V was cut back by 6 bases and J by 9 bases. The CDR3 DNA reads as TGCGCCAGCAGGATAGCGGGAGGGACTGAGCAGTTCTTC. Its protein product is CASRIAGGTEQFF.

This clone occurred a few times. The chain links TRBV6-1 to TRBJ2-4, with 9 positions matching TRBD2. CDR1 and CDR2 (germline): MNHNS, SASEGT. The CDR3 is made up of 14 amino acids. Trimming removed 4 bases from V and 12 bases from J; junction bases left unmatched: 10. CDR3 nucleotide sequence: TGTGCCAGCAGTGCTCGCGGGAGGGCCTTCCGTCAGTACTTC. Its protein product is CASSARGRAFRQYF.

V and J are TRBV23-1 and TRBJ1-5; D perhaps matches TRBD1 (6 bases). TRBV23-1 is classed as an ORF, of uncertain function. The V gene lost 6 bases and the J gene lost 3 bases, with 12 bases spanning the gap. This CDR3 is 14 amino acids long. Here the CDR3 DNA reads TGCGCCAGCAGCCCTGGGACAACCAATCAGCCCCAGCATTTT. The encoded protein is CASSPGTTNQPQHF.

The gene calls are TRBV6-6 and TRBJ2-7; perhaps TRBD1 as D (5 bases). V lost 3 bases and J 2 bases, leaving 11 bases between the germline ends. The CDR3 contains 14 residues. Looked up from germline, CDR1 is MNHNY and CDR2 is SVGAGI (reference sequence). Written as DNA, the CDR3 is TGTGCCAGCAGTTATGGGGCCCAGCCCTACGAGCAGTACTTC. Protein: CASSYGAQPYEQYF.

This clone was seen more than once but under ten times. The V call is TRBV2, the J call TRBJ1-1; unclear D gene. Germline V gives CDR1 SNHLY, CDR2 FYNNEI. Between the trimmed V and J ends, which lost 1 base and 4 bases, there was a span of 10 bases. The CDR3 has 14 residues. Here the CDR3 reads CASSEEVPGTEAFF. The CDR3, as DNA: TGTGCCAGCAGTGAAGAGGTGCCGGGCACTGAAGCTTTCTTT.

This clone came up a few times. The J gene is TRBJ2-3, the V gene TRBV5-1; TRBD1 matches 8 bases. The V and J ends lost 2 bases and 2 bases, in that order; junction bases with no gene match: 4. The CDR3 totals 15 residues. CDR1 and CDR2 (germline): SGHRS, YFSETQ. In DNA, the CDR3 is TGCGCCAGCAGCTTTGGGACAGGCTCCACAGATACGCAGTATTTT. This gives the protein CASSFGTGSTDTQYF.

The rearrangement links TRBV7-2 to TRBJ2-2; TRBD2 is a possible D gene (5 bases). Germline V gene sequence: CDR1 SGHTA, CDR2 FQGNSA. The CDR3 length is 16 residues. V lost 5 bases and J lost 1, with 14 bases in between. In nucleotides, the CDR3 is TGTGCCAGCAGCCGACGACGGGATTTGAACACCGGGGAGCTGTTTTTT. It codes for CASSRRRDLNTGELFF.

The chain's CDR3 is CAWSVGEKLFF. The CDR3 nucleotides are TGTGCCTGGAGTGTAGGAGAGAAACTGTTTTTT. The chain employs TRBV30 and TRBJ1-4; no clear D gene. V shed 0 bases and J shed 11 bases, with 7 bases lying between them. CDR3 length equals 11 residues. CDR1 is GTSNPN and CDR2 is SVGIG in the germline V gene (reference sequence).

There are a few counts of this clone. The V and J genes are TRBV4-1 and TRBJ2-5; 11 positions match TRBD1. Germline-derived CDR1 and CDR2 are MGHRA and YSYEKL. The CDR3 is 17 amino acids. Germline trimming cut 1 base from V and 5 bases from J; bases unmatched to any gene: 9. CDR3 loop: CASSQVGRTGGGETQYF. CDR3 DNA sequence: TGCGCCAGCAGCCAAGTGGGGCGGACAGGGGGCGGGGAGACCCAGTACTTC.

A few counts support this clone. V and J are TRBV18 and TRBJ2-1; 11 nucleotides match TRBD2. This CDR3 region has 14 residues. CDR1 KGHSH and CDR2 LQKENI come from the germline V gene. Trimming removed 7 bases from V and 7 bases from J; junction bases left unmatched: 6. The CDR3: CASWSGTSGNEQFF. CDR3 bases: TGTGCCAGCTGGTCCGGGACTAGCGGTAATGAGCAGTTCTTC. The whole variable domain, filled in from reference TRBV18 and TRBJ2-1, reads NAGVMQNPRHLVRRRGQEARLRCSPMKGHSHVYWYRQLPEEGLKFMVYLQKENIIDESGMPKERFSAEFPKEGPSILRIQQVVRGDSAAYFCASWSGTSGNEQFFGPGTRLTVL.

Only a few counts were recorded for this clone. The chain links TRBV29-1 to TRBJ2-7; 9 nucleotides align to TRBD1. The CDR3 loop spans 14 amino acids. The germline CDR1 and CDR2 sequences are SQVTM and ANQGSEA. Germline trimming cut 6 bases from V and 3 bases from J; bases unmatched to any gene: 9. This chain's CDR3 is CSVRDRATGYEQYF. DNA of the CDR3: TGCAGCGTGCGGGACAGGGCTACAGGCTACGAGCAGTACTTC.

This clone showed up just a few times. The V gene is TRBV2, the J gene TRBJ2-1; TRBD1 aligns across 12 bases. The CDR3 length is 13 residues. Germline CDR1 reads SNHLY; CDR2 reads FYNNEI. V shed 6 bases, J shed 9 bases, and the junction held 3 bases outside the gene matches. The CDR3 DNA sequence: TGTGCCAGCAGGGGACAGGGGGCAGGTGAGCAGTTCTTC. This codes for CASRGQGAGEQFF.

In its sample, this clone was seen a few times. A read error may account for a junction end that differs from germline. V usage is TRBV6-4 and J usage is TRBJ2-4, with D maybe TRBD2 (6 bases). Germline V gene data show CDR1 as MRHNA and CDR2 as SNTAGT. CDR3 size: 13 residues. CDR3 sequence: CASSVSKKGTARF. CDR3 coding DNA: TGTGCCAGCAGTGTCTCAAAGAAGGGGACTGCCAGATTC.

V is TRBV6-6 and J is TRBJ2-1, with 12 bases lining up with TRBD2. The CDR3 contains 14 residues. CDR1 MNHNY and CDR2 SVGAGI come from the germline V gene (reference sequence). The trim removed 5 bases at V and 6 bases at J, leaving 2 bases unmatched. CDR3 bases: TGTGCCAGCAGTCCTAGCGGGAGGGCCAATGAGCAGTTCTTC. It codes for CASSPSGRANEQFF.

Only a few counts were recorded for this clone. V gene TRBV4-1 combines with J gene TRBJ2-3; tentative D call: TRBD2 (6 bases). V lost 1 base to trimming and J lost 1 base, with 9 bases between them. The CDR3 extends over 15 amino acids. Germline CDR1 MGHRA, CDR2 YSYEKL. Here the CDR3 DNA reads TGCGCCAGCAGCCAAGGGACTATTCGCACAGATACGCAGTATTTT. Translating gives CASSQGTIRTDTQYF.

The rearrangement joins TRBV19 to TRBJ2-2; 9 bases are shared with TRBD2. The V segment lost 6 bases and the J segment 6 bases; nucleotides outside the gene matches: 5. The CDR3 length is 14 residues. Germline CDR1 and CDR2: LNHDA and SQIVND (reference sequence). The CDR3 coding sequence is TGTGCCAGTAGAGGGACTAGCCGGCCCGGGGAGCTGTTTTTT. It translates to CASRGTSRPGELFF.

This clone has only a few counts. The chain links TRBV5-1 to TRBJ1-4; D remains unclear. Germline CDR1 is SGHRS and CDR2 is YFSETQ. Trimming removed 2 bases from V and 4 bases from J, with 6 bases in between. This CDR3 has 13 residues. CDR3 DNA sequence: TGCGCCAGCAGCTTACAGCTTAATGAAAAACTGTTTTTT. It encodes CASSLQLNEKLFF.

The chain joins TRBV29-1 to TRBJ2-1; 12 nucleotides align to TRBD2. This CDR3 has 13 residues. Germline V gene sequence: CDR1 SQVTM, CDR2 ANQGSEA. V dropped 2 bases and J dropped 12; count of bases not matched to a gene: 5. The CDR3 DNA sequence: TGCAGCGTTGAACTGGCTAGCGGGAGGGGGCAGTTCTTC. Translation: CSVELASGRGQFF.

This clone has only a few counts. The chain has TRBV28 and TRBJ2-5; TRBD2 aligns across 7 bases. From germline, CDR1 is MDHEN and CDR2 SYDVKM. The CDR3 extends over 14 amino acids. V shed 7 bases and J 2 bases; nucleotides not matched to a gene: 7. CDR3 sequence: CASIGLADQETQYF. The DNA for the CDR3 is TGTGCCAGCATCGGGCTAGCGGATCAAGAGACCCAGTACTTC. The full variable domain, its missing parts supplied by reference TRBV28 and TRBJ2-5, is DVKVTQSSRYLVKRTGEKVFLECVQDMDHENMFWYRQDPGLGLRLIYFSYDVKMKEKGDIPEGYSVSREKKERFSLILESASTNQTSMYLCASIGLADQETQYFGPGTRLLVL.

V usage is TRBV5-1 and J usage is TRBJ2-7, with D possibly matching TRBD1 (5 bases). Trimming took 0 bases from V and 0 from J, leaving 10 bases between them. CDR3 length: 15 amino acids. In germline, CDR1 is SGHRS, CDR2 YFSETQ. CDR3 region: CASSLAQGFSYEQYF. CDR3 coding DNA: TGCGCCAGCAGCTTGGCCCAGGGTTTCTCCTACGAGCAGTACTTC. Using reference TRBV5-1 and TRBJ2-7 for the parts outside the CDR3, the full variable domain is KAGVTQTPRYLIKTRGQQVTLSCSPISGHRSVSWYQQTPGQGLQFLFEYFSETQRNKGNFPGRFSGRQFSNSRSEMNVSTLELGDSALYLCASSLAQGFSYEQYFGPGTRLTVT.